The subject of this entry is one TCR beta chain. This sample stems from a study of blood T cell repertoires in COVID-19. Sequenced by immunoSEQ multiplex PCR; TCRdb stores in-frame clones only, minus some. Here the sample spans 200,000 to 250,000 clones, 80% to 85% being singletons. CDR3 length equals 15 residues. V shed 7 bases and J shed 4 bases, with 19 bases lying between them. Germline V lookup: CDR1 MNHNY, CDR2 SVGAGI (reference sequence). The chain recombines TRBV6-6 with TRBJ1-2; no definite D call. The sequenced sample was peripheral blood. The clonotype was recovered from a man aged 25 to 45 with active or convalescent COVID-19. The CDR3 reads CASIHLVDPLYGYTF. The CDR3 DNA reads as TGTGCCAGCATCCATTTAGTCGATCCCCTCTATGGCTACACCTTC.